The next 4 T cell receptor beta chains were all read from a single sample in a study of blood T cell repertoires in COVID-19. Sequencing used immunoSEQ multiplex PCR; TCRdb keeps in-frame clones, though not all of them. The profile shows roughly 64,000 clones, around 82% of them singletons. Specimen: peripheral blood. These receptors were taken from a man aged 55 to 70 with COVID-19, enrolled during active disease.

The chain recombines TRBV19 with TRBJ1-4; unclear D gene. The CDR3 is made up of 10 amino acids. Trimming stripped 5 bases from V and 8 bases from J, with 3 bases between. Germline V gives CDR1 LNHDA, CDR2 SQIVND (reference sequence). CDR3 in DNA: TGTGCCAGTAGTCGGGAAAAACTGTTTTTT. Its translation is CASSREKLFF.

This clone is medium-sized. The V gene is TRBV5-4, the J gene TRBJ1-1; D perhaps matches TRBD1 (6 bases). The CDR3 is 14 residues long. The germline gives CDR1 SGHNT, CDR2 YYREEE (reference sequence). Trimming took 5 bases from V and 3 from J, leaving 14 bases between them. CDR3 protein: CASRIRGFDTEAFF. CDR3 DNA: TGTGCCAGCAGGATCAGGGGTTTCGACACTGAAGCTTTCTTT.

The rearrangement joins TRBV30 to TRBJ1-6; maybe TRBD1 (6 bases). This CDR3 has 16 residues. V gave up 3 bases and J gave up 9 bases, with 21 bases separating them. Germline CDR1 is GTSNPN and CDR2 is SVGIG (reference sequence). CDR3 sequence reads: CAWRGGRRFGISPLHF. Here the CDR3 DNA reads TGTGCCTGGAGAGGGGGACGGAGGTTTGGAATTTCACCCCTCCACTTT.

CDR3 DNA sequence: TGCAGTGCTAGTTATGACTCCCCGAACACCGGGGAGCTGTTTTTT. It translates to CSASYDSPNTGELFF. The chain joins TRBV20-1 to TRBJ2-2; no clear D. The CDR3 contains 15 residues. V gave up 3 bases and J gave up 0 bases, with 11 bases separating them. The germline CDR1 and CDR2 sequences are DFQATT and SNEGSKA (reference sequence).